Listed below are T cell receptor beta chains from one sample, sequenced in a study of cytomegalovirus exposure and HLA in healthy donors. Here immunoSEQ multiplex PCR was the method, and the copy in TCRdb shows in-frame clones only, minus some. The table lists 170,000 or so clones, approximately 84% of them singletons. Input material: PBMCs. Receptors originate from a man aged 18 to 29 in good health and CMV-seronegative. The CDR3 runs from the conserved cysteine through the conserved F or W. A D gene is named only where the DNA matches it firmly. Clone size is not always given. Where it is, it says once, few, many or a class for expanded clones.

. | . | TRBJ2-3 | TRBV30 | CAWSDEDRRRDTQYF | TGTGCCTGGAGTGACGAAGACAGGAGAAGAGATACGCAGTATTTT
. | . | TRBJ1-6 | TRBV11-3 | CASSSLLNSPLHF | TGTGCCAGCAGCTCCCTGTTGAATTCACCCCTCCACTTT
. | once | TRBJ2-7 | TRBV7-9 | CASSLGADAPYEQYF | TGTGCCAGCAGCTTAGGAGCGGACGCCCCCTACGAGCAGTACTTC
. | . | TRBJ2-4 | TRBV2 | CVSSVRGLGKNIQYF | TGTGTCAGCAGTGTGCGGGGCTTGGGCAAAAACATTCAGTACTTC
TRBD2 | . | TRBJ2-2 | TRBV27 | CASSLGGRVTGELFF | TGTGCCAGCAGTTTAGGCGGGAGGGTCACCGGGGAGCTGTTTTTT
TRBD1 | . | TRBJ2-7 | TRBV19 | CASSRTGTPTYEQYF | TGTGCCAGTAGTAGGACAGGGACACCCACCTACGAGCAGTACTTC
. | . | TRBJ2-7 | TRBV19 | CASSSGLRGPRSDEQYF | TGTGCCAGTAGCTCAGGACTAAGAGGGCCGAGGTCTGACGAGCAGTACTTC
TRBD1 | . | TRBJ1-5 | TRBV25-1 | CASSDTTGTAFNQPQHF | TGTGCCAGCAGTGATACAACCGGGACAGCCTTCAATCAGCCCCAGCATTTT
TRBD2 | . | TRBJ2-7 | TRBV4-3 | CASSLGTSGYEQYF | TGCGCCAGCAGCCTGGGGACTAGCGGGTACGAGCAGTACTTC
TRBD2 | . | TRBJ2-3 | TRBV4-1 | CASSQDRAPWGRAPTDTQYF | TGCGCCAGCAGCCAAGATAGGGCCCCTTGGGGGAGGGCCCCCACAGATACGCAGTATTTT
. | once | TRBJ2-7 | TRBV6-1 | CASTFETGSEQYF | TGTGCCAGCACTTTTGAGACTGGTAGCGAGCAGTACTTC
TRBD2 | . | TRBJ2-3 | TRBV28 | CASSPSAGGTDTQYF | TGTGCCAGCTCCCCATCGGCGGGAGGTACAGATACGCAGTATTTT
. | . | TRBJ1-2 | TRBV7-2 | CASSLGGRQNYGYTF | TGTGCCAGCAGCTTAGGGGGGCGGCAGAACTATGGCTACACCTTC
TRBD1 | . | TRBJ1-1 | TRBV7-9 | CASSLAAGTEKEAFF | TGTGCCAGCAGCTTAGCAGCAGGGACAGAGAAAGAAGCTTTCTTT
TRBD1 | . | TRBJ2-7 | TRBV25-1 | CASRWVDRGTYEQYF | TGTGCCAGCAGATGGGTGGACAGGGGAACCTACGAGCAGTACTTC
TRBD2 | . | TRBJ2-7 | TRBV27 | CASRGGRGSLYEQYF | TGTGCCAGCAGGGGGGGGAGGGGATCCCTCTACGAGCAGTACTTC
TRBD1 | . | TRBJ1-2 | TRBV9 | CASSPRTGGEGYTF | TGTGCCAGCAGCCCCCGGACAGGGGGTGAGGGCTACACCTTC
TRBD2 | . | TRBJ2-3 | TRBV28 | CASSRRLAGITDTQYF | TGTGCCAGCAGTCGTCGACTAGCGGGAATCACAGATACGCAGTATTTT
. | few | TRBJ2-1 | TRBV4-3 | CASSQDPGQSSYNEQFF | TGCGCCAGCAGCCAAGACCCTGGACAGAGCTCCTACAATGAGCAGTTCTTC
. | . | TRBJ1-5 | TRBV5-4 | CASSPQQGYQPQHF | TGTGCCAGCAGTCCCCAACAGGGATATCAGCCCCAGCATTTT
TRBD1 | . | TRBJ2-3 | TRBV5-5 | CASSFRQGGTDTQYF | TGTGCCAGCAGCTTCAGACAGGGGGGCACAGATACGCAGTATTTT
. | . | TRBJ1-1 | TRBV7-2 | CASSLDLGWNTEAFF | TGTGCCAGCAGCTTAGATCTGGGCTGGAACACTGAAGCTTTCTTT
TRBD1 | . | TRBJ2-4 | TRBV7-2 | CASSLSNDRGGRIQYF | TGTGCCAGCAGCTTAAGTAATGACAGGGGAGGAAGGATTCAGTACTTC
. | . | TRBJ2-2 | TRBV7-9 | CASSFNTGELFF | TGTGCCAGCAGCTTTAATACCGGGGAGCTGTTTTTT
TRBD1 | few | TRBJ2-1 | TRBV19 | CASSNETGNNEQFF | TGTGCCAGTAGTAATGAGACAGGGAACAATGAGCAGTTCTTC
. | few | TRBJ2-6 | TRBV4-1 | CASSQSQGGSLSGANVLTF | TGCGCCAGCAGCCAGTCACAGGGTGGGTCCCTCTCTGGGGCCAACGTCCTGACTTTC
TRBD2 | . | TRBJ2-7 | TRBV9 | CASSAGLAGEQYF | TGTGCCAGCAGTGCCGGACTAGCGGGCGAGCAGTACTTC
. | . | TRBJ2-7 | TRBV10-1 | CASSKVGRYEQYF | TGCGCCAGCAGTAAAGTGGGGAGATACGAGCAGTACTTC
. | . | TRBJ2-1 | TRBV21-1 | CASSNGYGGRNYNEQFF | TGTGCCAGCAGCAATGGTTATGGTGGGAGGAATTACAATGAGCAGTTCTTC
TRBD1 | . | TRBJ1-1 | TRBV27 | CASSWTGITEAFF | TGTGCCAGCAGTTGGACAGGGATAACTGAAGCTTTCTTT
. | . | TRBJ2-7 | TRBV18 | CASSPPAGTYEQYF | TGTGCCAGCTCACCACCCGCCGGTACCTACGAGCAGTACTTC
. | . | TRBJ1-2 | TRBV28 | CASSSPVQEGYTF | TGTGCCAGCAGTTCACCCGTCCAGGAAGGCTACACCTTC
. | . | TRBJ2-7 | TRBV27 | CASTPDRTSYEQYF | TGTGCCAGCACCCCGGACCGGACTTCCTACGAGCAGTACTTC
. | once | TRBJ1-5 | TRBV5-1 | CASSLRVFHSNQPQHF | TGCGCCAGCAGCTTGCGAGTCTTTCATAGCAATCAGCCCCAGCATTTT
TRBD1 | . | TRBJ1-5 | TRBV19 | CASRGQGTLYNQPQHF | TGTGCCAGTAGGGGACAGGGAACTCTATACAATCAGCCCCAGCATTTT
TRBD2 | . | TRBJ2-1 | TRBV5-1 | CASRRSGGGLDEQFF | TGCGCCAGCAGGAGGAGCGGGGGGGGTTTAGATGAGCAGTTCTTC
TRBD1 | . | TRBJ2-3 | TRBV10-1 | CASTDRADTQYF | TGCGCCAGCACCGACAGGGCAGATACGCAGTATTTT
. | few | TRBJ2-1 | TRBV4-1 | CASSQDSGPRDEQFF | TGCGCCAGCAGCCAAGATAGCGGACCGAGGGATGAGCAGTTCTTC
TRBD2 | few | TRBJ2-1 | TRBV7-8 | CASSSIPGTSSYNEQFF | TGTGCCAGCAGCAGCATTCCCGGGACTAGCTCCTACAATGAGCAGTTCTTC
TRBD1 | . | TRBJ1-5 | TRBV5-8 | CASSPGQARNQPQHF | TGTGCCAGCAGCCCCGGACAGGCGCGCAATCAGCCCCAGCATTTT
. | once | TRBJ1-2 | TRBV29-1 | CSDLNRDDYGYTF | TGCAGCGATCTCAACAGGGATGACTATGGCTACACCTTC
. | . | TRBJ2-1 | TRBV27 | CASSLKPQSQANEQFF | TGTGCCAGCAGCCTCAAGCCTCAGAGCCAGGCCAATGAGCAGTTCTTC
. | . | TRBJ1-3 | TRBV7-8 | CASSFQGTGNTIYF | TGTGCCAGCAGCTTCCAGGGGACTGGAAACACCATATATTTT
. | . | TRBJ1-1 | TRBV19 | CASRTDRNTNTEAFF | TGTGCCAGTAGAACCGACAGGAATACGAACACTGAAGCTTTCTTT
TRBD1 | . | TRBJ1-5 | TRBV6-6 | CASSRPGTGEVAQHF | TGTGCCAGCAGCCGACCCGGGACAGGGGAAGTGGCCCAGCATTTT
TRBD2 | . | TRBJ2-1 | TRBV5-1 | CASSLAILAGLSYNEQFF | TGCGCCAGCAGCTTGGCAATACTAGCGGGGCTCTCCTACAATGAGCAGTTCTTC
TRBD2 | . | TRBJ2-1 | TRBV5-1 | CASSLLAGGSYNEQFF | TGCGCCAGCAGCTTGCTAGCGGGAGGCTCCTACAATGAGCAGTTCTTC
. | . | TRBJ1-5 | TRBV4-2 | CASSQDLSNQPQHF | TGTGCCAGCAGCCAAGATCTTAGCAATCAGCCCCAGCATTTT
. | . | TRBJ2-7 | TRBV18 | CASSPSPPSSYEQYF | TGTGCCAGCTCACCATCCCCCCCTAGCTCCTACGAGCAGTACTTC